Below, 9 T cell receptor beta chains from the same sample are listed, as sequenced in a study of T cell responses to AZD1222 COVID-19 vaccine (dated by TCRdb to the early 2020s). The meaning of the sample's time point label: baseline before first vaccination. Libraries came from the immunoSEQ multiplex PCR assay. The source is immuneACCESS, and TCRdb retained only in-frame sequences with V and J called. Part of the clones is not carried over; for the studies checked, unresolved V genes explain less than half of this, and the remainder is unexplained. The sample table contains 150,000 or so clones; only one count was recorded for 90% of them. Of the sample, less than 2% is held by the ten largest clones. Source: peripheral blood, taken on day 0 of AZD1222 vaccination. All receptors come from an adult in good health.

V and J are TRBV19 and TRBJ2-2; a possible D gene is TRBD2 (5 bases). There are 14 residues in the CDR3. V lost 1 base and J 6 bases, leaving 9 bases between the germline ends. From germline, CDR1 is LNHDA and CDR2 SQIVND (reference sequence). The CDR3, as DNA: TGTGCCAGTAGTATAGCGGAAGCGGCCGGGGAGCTGTTTTTT. This translates into CASSIAEAAGELFF.

The chain uses TRBV29-1 and TRBJ1-2, with D unclear. The V end lost 1 base, the J end lost 6 bases, and 9 bases lay between the germline ends. This CDR3 spans 12 amino acids. Germline V gene lookup returns CDR1 SQVTM and CDR2 ANQGSEA. In nucleotides, the CDR3 is TGCAGCGTTGAAGGGAATCGGAATGGCTACACCTTC. This sequence encodes CSVEGNRNGYTF.

The CDR3 loop reads CASSLREVVLSNTGELFF. The CDR3 nucleotides read TGCGCCAGCAGCTTGCGGGAGGTCGTGCTCTCGAACACCGGGGAGCTGTTTTTT. The gene calls are TRBV5-1 and TRBJ2-2; 7 bases fit TRBD2. This CDR3 comprises 18 residues. The germline CDR1 and CDR2 sequences are SGHRS and YFSETQ. V was clipped by 1 base and J by 0 bases; unmatched bases: 9. Using reference TRBV5-1 and TRBJ2-2 for the parts outside the CDR3, the full variable domain is KAGVTQTPRYLIKTRGQQVTLSCSPISGHRSVSWYQQTPGQGLQFLFEYFSETQRNKGNFPGRFSGRQFSNSRSEMNVSTLELGDSALYLCASSLREVVLSNTGELFFGEGSRLTVL.

V and J are TRBV9 and TRBJ1-2; D perhaps matches TRBD1 (5 bases). Per germline, CDR1 SGDLS and CDR2 YYNGEE. The V and J ends lost 4 bases and 1 base respectively, with 14 bases between them. The CDR3 runs to 15 residues. The CDR3 loop reads CASSPRTSINYGYTF. The CDR3 DNA is TGTGCCAGCAGCCCCCGGACAAGCATTAACTATGGCTACACCTTC.

The genes are TRBV28 and TRBJ2-7; the match to TRBD1 covers 7 bases. The germline V gene encodes CDR1 MDHEN and CDR2 SYDVKM. The CDR3 covers 14 residues. The ends lost 4 bases at V and 8 bases at J; junction bases unmatched: 11. The CDR3 region is CASSSERQGLKQYF. The CDR3 DNA follows: TGTGCCAGCAGTTCCGAAAGACAGGGTTTGAAGCAGTACTTC.

This clone has just a few counts. The chain employs TRBV9 and TRBJ1-4, with D uncertain. V was trimmed by 0 bases and J by 5 bases, leaving 8 bases between them. The CDR3 is 14 residues long. Germline V gives CDR1 SGDLS, CDR2 YYNGEE. The CDR3 here is CASSVAGGNEKLFF. CDR3 nucleotides: TGTGCCAGCAGCGTAGCGGGTGGCAATGAAAAACTGTTTTTT.

V is TRBV5-4 and J is TRBJ2-7; possible D gene TRBD2, 6 bases. The CDR3 length is 15 residues. The ends were cut back, 4 bases at V and 4 bases at J, with 18 bases in the middle. Germline assignment: CDR1 SGHNT and CDR2 YYREEE (reference sequence). For the CDR3, the DNA is TGTGCCAGCAGCCTACCGGGACTCGGAGGGTACGAGCAGTACTTC. The encoded protein is CASSLPGLGGYEQYF.

The V and J genes are TRBV9 and TRBJ2-2; D is ambiguous. V was clipped by 4 bases and J by 0 bases, with 7 bases between them. Per germline, CDR1 SGDLS and CDR2 YYNGEE. The CDR3 contains 14 residues. CDR3 DNA: TGTGCCAGCAGCCCCAAAACGAACACCGGGGAGCTGTTTTTT. Its translation: CASSPKTNTGELFF.

The rearrangement uses TRBV9 and TRBJ2-7, with D possibly being TRBD1 (6 bases). CDR3 length equals 13 residues. Per the germline V gene, CDR1 is SGDLS and CDR2 is YYNGEE. Trimming shortened V by 4 bases and J by 6 bases, and 14 bases separated the two germline ends. The CDR3 loop reads CASSPQPGVEQYF. DNA of the CDR3: TGTGCCAGCAGCCCACAACCAGGGGTCGAGCAGTACTTC.